This T cell receptor (beta chain) was observed in a study of shared clonotypes between healthy human individuals. Clones were read by immunoSEQ multiplex PCR, and TCRdb kept only the in-frame ones, dropping some. The repertoire holds about 2.4 million clones, with approximately 93% as singletons. The CD4+ fraction was divided into a CD45RA+ naive subset and a CD45RA-negative memory subset. This clone appeared a single time. As yet, its antigen is unknown. V lost 2 bases, J lost 4 bases, and 5 bases lay in between. The germline gives CDR1 KGHSH, CDR2 LQKENI. The CDR3 is made up of 12 amino acids. Whole-study findings and limits: Researchers found naive subsets generally carried larger estimated richness than memory subsets. Measured sharing among donors was expected to vary with sequencing depth.

The sequencing sample was made of naive CD4+ T cells from PBMCs. Subset described: CD45RA+ positively selected. The chain has TRBV18 and TRBJ2-5; no clear D gene. The TCR originated in a man between 18 and 35 years old in good health. Some clones in this sample may be carry-over from other donors' samples. CDR3 sequence reads: CASSPKVETQYF. The CDR3 coding sequence is TGTGCCAGCTCACCAAAGGTAGAGACCCAGTACTTC.